This TCR beta chain emerged from a study of shared clonotypes between healthy human individuals. Germline V gene data show CDR1 as SGHRS and CDR2 as YFSETQ. V was cut by 0 bases and J by 6 bases, with 13 bases left in between. The CDR3 extends over 15 amino acids. The repertoire was sequenced with immunoSEQ multiplex PCR; TCRdb's copy has only in-frame clones and lacks some. The sample lists 550,000 to 700,000 clones, roughly 73% occurring once. The TCR originated in a woman in her 30s in good health. The sequencing input was memory CD4+ T cells sorted from blood. As to subset: CD45RA-negative fraction. The chain recombines TRBV5-1 with TRBJ1-3; D gene unclear. The DNA for the CDR3 is TGCGCCAGCAGCTTGGGACATGAGGGAATAAACACCATATATTTT. It is translated as CASSLGHEGINTIYF.